This T cell receptor beta chain was sequenced for a study of T cell repertoires in cytomegalovirus infection. This clonotype was counted many times. TCRdb ran MiXCR on the reads and lists one entry per CDR3 protein. The sample consists of 150,000 to 200,000 distinct CDR3 sequences, less than 9.5% of them appearing once. The sequencing input was PBMCs. This TCR was sampled from a human donor in good health (CMV status not recorded). Some clones in this sample may be carry-over from other donors' samples.

CDR3 DNA sequence: TGTGCCAGCAGAGACAACAGGGGCCGATGGACTGAAGCTTTCTTT. Protein sequence: CASRDNRGRWTEAFF. The chain recombines TRBV12-3 or TRBV12-4 with TRBJ1-1; 7 nucleotides match TRBD1. V dropped 6 bases and J dropped 5; count of bases not matched to a gene: 12. The CDR3 spans 15 residues.